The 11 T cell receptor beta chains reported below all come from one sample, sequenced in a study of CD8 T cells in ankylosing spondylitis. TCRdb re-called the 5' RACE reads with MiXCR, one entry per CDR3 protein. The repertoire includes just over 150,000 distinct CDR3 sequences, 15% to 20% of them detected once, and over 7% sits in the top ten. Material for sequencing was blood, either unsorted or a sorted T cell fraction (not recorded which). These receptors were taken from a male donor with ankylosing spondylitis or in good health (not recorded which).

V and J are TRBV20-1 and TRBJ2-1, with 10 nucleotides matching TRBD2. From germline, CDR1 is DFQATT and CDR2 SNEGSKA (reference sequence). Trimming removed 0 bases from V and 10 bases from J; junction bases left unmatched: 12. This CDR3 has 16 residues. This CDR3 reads CSARDPFYERGGEQFF. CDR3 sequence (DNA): TGCAGTGCTAGAGACCCTTTTTACGAGCGGGGGGGGGAGCAGTTCTTC.

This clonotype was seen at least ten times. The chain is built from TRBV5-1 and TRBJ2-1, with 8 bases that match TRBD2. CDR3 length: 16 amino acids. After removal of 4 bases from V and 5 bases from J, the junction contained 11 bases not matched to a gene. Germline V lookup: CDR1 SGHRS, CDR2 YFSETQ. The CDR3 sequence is CASSPGGRLRHNEQFF. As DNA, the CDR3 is TGCGCCAGCAGCCCGGGGGGGCGACTTCGACACAATGAGCAGTTCTTC.

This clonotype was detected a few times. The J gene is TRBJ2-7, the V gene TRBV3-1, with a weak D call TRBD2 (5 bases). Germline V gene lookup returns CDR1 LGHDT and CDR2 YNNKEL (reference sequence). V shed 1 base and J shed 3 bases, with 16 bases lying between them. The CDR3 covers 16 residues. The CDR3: CASSQGRRSGSYEQYF. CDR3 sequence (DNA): TGTGCCAGCAGCCAAGGTCGGCGCAGCGGAAGCTACGAGCAGTACTTC.

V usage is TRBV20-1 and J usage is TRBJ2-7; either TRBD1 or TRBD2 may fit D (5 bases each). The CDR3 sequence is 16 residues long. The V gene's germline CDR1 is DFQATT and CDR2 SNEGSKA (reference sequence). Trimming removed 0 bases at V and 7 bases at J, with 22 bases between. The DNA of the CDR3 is TGCAGTGCTAGAGATCCCCAGAGGGGACCCCCTGGTGAGCAGTACTTC. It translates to CSARDPQRGPPGEQYF.

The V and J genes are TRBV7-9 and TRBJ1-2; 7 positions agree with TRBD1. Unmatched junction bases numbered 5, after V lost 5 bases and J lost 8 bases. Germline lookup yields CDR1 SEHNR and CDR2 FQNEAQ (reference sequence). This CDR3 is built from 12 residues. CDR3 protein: CASSIDRVGYTF. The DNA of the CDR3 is TGTGCCAGCAGCATTGACAGGGTCGGCTACACCTTC.

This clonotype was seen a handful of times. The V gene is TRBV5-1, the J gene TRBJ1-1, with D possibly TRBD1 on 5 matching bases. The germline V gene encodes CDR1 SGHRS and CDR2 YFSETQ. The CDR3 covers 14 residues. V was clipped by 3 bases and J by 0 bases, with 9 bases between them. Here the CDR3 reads CASSSGPLNTEAFF. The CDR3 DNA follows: TGCGCCAGCAGCTCGGGACCGCTGAACACTGAAGCTTTCTTT.

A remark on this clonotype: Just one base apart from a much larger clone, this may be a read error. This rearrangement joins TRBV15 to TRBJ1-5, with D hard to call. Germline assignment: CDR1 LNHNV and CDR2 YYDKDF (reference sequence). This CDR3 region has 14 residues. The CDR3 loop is CVTSRERINQPQHF. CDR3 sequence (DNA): TGTGTCACCAGCAGAGAACGCATCAATCAGCCCCAGCATTTT.

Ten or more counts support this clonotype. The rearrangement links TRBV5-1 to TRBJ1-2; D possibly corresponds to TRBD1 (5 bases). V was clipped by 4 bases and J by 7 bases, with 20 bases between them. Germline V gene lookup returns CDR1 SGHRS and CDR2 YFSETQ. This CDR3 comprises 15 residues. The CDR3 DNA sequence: TGCGCCAGCAGCCCACAAGTGATCAGGGATGGTGGCTACACCTTC. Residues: CASSPQVIRDGGYTF.

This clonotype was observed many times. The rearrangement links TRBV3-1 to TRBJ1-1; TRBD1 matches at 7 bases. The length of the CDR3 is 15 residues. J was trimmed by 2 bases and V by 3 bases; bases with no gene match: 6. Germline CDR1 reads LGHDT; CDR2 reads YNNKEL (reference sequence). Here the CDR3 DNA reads TGTGCCAGCAGCCAGTTGAGGGGGCTAAACACTGAAGCTTTCTTT. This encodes CASSQLRGLNTEAFF. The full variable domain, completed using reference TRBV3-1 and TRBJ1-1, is DTAVSQTPKYLVTQMGNDKSIKCEQNLGHDTMYWYKQDSKKFLKIMFSYNNKELIINETVPNRFSPKSPDKAHLNLHINSLELGDSAVYFCASSQLRGLNTEAFFGQGTRLTVV.

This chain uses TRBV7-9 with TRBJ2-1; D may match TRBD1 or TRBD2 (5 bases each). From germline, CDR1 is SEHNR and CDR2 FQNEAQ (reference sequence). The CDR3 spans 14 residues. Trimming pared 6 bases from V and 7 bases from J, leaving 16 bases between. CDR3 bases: TGTGCCAGCAGACGAGGGGACCCGGCTAATGAGCAGTTCTTC. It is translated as CASRRGDPANEQFF.

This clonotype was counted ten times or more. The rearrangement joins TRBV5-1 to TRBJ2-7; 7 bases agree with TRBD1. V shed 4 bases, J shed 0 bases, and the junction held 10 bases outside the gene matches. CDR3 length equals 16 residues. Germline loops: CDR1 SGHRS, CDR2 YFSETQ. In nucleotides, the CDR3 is TGCGCCAGCAGCCCGCTCGGTGACAGGGACTCCTACGAGCAGTACTTC. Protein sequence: CASSPLGDRDSYEQYF.